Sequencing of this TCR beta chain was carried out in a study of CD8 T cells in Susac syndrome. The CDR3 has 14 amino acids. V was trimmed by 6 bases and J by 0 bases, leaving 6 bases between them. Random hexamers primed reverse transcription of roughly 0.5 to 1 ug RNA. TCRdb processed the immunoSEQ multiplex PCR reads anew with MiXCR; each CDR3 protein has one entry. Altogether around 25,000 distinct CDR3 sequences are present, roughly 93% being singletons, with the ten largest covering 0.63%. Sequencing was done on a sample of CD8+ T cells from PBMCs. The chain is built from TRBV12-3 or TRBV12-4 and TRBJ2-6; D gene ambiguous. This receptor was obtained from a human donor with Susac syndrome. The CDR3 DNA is TGTGCCAGCAGCCCAGACTCTGGGGCCAACGTCCTGACTTTC. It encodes CASSPDSGANVLTF.